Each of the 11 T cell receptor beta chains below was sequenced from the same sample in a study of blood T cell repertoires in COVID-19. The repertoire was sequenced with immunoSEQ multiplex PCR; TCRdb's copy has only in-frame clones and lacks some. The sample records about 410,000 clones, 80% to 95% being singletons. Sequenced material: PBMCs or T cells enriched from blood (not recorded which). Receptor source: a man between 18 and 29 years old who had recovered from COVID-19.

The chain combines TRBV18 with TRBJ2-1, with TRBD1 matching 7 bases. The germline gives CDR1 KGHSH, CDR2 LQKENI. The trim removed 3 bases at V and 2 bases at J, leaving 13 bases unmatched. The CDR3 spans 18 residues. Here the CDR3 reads CASSPTLTGLTTYNEQFF. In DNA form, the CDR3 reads TGTGCCAGCTCACCGACCTTGACAGGGCTCACCACCTACAATGAGCAGTTCTTC.

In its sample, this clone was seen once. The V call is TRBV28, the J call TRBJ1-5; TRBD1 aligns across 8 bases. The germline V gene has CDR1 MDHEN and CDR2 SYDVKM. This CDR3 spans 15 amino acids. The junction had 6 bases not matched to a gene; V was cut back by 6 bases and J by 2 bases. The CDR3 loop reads CASSVTGVGNQPQHF. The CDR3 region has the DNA TGTGCCAGCAGCGTGACAGGGGTGGGCAATCAGCCCCAGCATTTT.

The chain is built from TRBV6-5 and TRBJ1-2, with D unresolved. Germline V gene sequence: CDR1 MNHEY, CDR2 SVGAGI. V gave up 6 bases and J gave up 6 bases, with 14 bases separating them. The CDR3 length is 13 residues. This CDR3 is CASRRTKADGYTF. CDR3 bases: TGTGCCAGCAGGCGGACTAAAGCCGATGGCTACACCTTC.

CDR3 DNA: TGTGCCAGCAGCTTGGTTGTGGACAGGCAGGCTTCCTACGAGCAGTACTTC. Encoded protein: CASSLVVDRQASYEQYF. The chain uses TRBV5-4 and TRBJ2-7, with TRBD1 matching over 7 bases. V lost 0 bases, J lost 1 base, and 10 bases stayed unmatched. Germline-derived CDR1 and CDR2 are SGHNT and YYREEE (reference sequence). This CDR3 has 17 residues.

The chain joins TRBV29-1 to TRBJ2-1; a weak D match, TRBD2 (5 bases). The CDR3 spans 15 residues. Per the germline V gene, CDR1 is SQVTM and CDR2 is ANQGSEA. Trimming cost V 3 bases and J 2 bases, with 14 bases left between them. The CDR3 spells CSVDNPGNPYNEQFF. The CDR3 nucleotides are TGCAGCGTTGATAATCCGGGGAATCCCTACAATGAGCAGTTCTTC.

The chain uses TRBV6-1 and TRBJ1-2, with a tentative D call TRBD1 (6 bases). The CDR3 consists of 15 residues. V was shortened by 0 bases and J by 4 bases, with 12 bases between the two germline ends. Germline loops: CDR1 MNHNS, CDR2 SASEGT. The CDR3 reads CASSEAPRGAYGYTF. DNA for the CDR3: TGTGCCAGCAGTGAAGCGCCCCGGGGGGCCTATGGCTACACCTTC.

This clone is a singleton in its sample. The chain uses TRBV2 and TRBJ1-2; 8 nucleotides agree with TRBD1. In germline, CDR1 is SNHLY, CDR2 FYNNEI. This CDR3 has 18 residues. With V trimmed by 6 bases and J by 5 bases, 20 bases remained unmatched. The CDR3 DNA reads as TGTGCCAGCAGAGACCCTACCGGGACAGGCGCCGTGGGGTATGGCTACACCTTC. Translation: CASRDPTGTGAVGYGYTF. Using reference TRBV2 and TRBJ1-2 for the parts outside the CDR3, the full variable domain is EPEVTQTPSHQVTQMGQEVILRCVPISNHLYFYWYRQILGQKVEFLVSFYNNEISEKSEIFDDQFSVERPDGSNFTLKIRSTKLEDSAMYFCASRDPTGTGAVGYGYTFGSGTRLTVV.

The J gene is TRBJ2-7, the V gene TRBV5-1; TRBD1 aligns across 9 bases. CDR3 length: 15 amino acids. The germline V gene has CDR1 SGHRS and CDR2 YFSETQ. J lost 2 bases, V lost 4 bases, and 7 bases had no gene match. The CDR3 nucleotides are TGCGCCAGCAGCGTCCGGGACAGGGAGACCTACGAGCAGTACTTC. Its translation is CASSVRDRETYEQYF. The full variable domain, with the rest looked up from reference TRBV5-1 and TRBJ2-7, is KAGVTQTPRYLIKTRGQQVTLSCSPISGHRSVSWYQQTPGQGLQFLFEYFSETQRNKGNFPGRFSGRQFSNSRSEMNVSTLELGDSALYLCASSVRDRETYEQYFGPGTRLTVT.

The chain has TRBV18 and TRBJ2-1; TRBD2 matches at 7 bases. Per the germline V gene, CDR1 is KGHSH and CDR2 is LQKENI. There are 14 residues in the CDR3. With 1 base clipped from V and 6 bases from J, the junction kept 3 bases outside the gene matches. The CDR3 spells CASSPLGGGNEQFF. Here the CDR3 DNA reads TGTGCCAGCTCACCACTGGGGGGGGGCAATGAGCAGTTCTTC.

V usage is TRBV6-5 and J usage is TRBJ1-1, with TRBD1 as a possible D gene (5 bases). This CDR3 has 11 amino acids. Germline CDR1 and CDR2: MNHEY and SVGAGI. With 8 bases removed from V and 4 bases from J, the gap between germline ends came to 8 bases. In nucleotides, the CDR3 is TGTGCCAGCCAGGGAACCACTGAAGCTTTCTTT. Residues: CASQGTTEAFF.

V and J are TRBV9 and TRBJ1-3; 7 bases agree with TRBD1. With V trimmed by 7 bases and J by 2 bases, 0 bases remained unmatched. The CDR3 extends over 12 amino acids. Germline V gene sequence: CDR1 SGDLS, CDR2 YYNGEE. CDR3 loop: CASGTAGNTIYF. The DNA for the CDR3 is TGTGCCAGCGGGACAGCTGGAAACACCATATATTTT.